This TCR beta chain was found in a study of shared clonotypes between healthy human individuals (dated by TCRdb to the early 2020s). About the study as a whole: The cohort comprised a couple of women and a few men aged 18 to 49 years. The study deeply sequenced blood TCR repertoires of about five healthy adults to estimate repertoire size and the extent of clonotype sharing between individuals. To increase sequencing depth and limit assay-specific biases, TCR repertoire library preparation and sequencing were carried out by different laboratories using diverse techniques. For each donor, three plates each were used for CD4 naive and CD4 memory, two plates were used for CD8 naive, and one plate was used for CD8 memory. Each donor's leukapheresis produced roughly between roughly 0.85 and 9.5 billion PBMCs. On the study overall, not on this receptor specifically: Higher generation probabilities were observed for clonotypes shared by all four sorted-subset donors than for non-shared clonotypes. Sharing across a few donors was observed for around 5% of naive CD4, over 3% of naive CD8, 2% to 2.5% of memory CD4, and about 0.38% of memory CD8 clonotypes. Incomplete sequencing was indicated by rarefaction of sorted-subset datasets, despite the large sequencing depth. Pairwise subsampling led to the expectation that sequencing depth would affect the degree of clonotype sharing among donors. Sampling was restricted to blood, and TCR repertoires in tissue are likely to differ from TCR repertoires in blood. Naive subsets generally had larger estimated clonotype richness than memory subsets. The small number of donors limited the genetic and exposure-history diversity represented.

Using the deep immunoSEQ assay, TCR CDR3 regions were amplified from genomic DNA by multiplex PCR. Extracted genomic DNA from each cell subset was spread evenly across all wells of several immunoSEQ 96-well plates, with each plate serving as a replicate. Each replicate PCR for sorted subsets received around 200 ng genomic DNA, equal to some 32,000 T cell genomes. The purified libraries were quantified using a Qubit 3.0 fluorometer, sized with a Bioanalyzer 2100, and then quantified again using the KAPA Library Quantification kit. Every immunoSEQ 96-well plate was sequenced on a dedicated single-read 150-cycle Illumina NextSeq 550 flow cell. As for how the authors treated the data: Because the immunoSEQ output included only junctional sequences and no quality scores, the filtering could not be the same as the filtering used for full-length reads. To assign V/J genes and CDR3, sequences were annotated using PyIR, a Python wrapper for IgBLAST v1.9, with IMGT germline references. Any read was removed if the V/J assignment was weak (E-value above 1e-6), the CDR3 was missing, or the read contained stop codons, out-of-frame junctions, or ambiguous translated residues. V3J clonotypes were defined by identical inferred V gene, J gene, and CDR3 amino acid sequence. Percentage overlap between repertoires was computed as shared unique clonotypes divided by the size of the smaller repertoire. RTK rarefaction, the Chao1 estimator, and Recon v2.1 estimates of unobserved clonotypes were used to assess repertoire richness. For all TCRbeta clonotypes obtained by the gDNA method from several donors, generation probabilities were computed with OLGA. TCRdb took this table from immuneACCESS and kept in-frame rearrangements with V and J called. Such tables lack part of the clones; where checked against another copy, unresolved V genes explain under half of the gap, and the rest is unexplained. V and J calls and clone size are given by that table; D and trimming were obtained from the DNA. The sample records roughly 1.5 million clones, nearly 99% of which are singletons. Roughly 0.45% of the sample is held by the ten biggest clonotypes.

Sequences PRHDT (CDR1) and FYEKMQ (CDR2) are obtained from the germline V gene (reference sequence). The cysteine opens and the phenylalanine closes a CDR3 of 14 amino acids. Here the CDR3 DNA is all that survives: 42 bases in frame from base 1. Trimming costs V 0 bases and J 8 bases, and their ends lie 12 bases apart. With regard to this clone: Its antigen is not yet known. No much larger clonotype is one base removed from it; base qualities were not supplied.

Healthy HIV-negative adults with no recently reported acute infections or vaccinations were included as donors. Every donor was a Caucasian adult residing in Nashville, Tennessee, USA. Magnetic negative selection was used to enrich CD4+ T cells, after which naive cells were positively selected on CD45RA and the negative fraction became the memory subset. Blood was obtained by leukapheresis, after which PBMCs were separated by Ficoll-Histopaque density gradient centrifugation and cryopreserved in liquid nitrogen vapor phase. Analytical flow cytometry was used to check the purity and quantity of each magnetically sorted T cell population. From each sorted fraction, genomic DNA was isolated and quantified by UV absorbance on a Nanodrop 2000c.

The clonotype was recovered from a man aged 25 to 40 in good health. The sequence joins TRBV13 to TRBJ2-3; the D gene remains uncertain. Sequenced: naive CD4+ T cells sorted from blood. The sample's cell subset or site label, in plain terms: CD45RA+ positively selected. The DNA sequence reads TGTGCCAGCAGCTTAGGCCTAAGGCTCGGTACGCAGTATTTT. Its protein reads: CASSLGLRLGTQYF.